The TCR beta chain under discussion was sequenced for a study of somatic mutations in cytotoxic T cells in rheumatoid arthritis. Whole-study context: Certain T-cell populations stained with V beta antibodies were FACS-sorted to nearly 100% purity, and V beta1+ cells were TCRB-sequenced.

V was shortened by 2 bases and J by 2 bases, with 22 bases between the two germline ends. The CDR3 loop spans 18 amino acids. From germline, CDR1 is MNHEY and CDR2 SMNVEV (reference sequence). Study-wide results and caveats: For CD8+ T-cell clonality, rheumatoid arthritis patients and age-matched healthy controls did not differ significantly. Within 8 of 65 patients, the single biggest CD8+ clone made up more than 20% of CD8+ cells.

The table came from immunoSEQ multiplex PCR; TCRdb's copy has only in-frame clones and leaves some out. The repertoire holds some 8,700 clones, with around 75% as singletons. Notes on this clone: The target antigen is unknown.

This chain links TRBV27 with TRBJ2-7; no firm D call. The sequence derives from a woman between 45 and 60 years old in good health. Material for sequencing was CD8+ T cells sorted from blood. Here the CDR3 DNA reads TGTGCCAGCAGTTTACAGGTCCCCTCCCAGGCACGTGCCTACGAGCAGTACTTC. As protein: CASSLQVPSQARAYEQYF.